The present entry profiles one T cell receptor (beta chain) with its context. What it recognizes is unknown. This sample is drawn from a study of T cells in tuberculosis. Regarding the study as a whole: Cases with active tuberculosis were adults, while controls were adolescents. Smaller alpha distances in active tuberculosis partly reflected shorter CDR3-alpha lengths.

Only in-frame clones appear in the TCRdb table, and some are missing; sequencing was by immunoSEQ multiplex PCR. The sample lists 20,000 to 25,000 clones, over 75% occurring once. Germline-derived CDR1 and CDR2 are SGHNT and YYREEE (reference sequence). V was trimmed by 3 bases and J by 4 bases, leaving 10 bases between them. The CDR3 spans 13 residues. Indicated time point: new active TB diagnosis, blood taken before or within 7 days of starting treatment. The sample was PBMCs, taken at tuberculosis diagnosis. This rearrangement joins TRBV5-4 to TRBJ1-2; no clear D. The source of this sequence is an adult with tuberculosis. CDR3 sequence reads: CASSSTALYGYTF. CDR3 sequence (DNA): TGTGCCAGCAGCTCTACCGCACTCTATGGCTACACCTTC.